This T cell receptor beta chain was obtained from a study of OX40 agonist ivuxolimab in advanced cancers. Study-wide background: Patients were treated with ivuxolimab, an agonistic anti-OX40 (CD134) antibody.

Germline V CDR1 and CDR2: MNHEY, SVGAGI. The CDR3 spans 16 residues. Trimming took 0 bases from V and 3 from J; bases not matched to a gene: 6. On this clone: Its specificity is unknown.

Regarding the study as a whole: By week 6 at 0.1 to 3.0 mg/kg, blood CD4+ and CD8+ T cells had expanded clonally.

Clones were sequenced by immunoSEQ multiplex PCR, and TCRdb holds only the in-frame ones, with some missing. Found here are about 99,000 clones, roughly 90% of them singletons; the top ten hold around 0.3%. The rearrangement uses TRBV6-5 and TRBJ2-7; TRBD2 matches 9 bases. The specimen comprised CD4+ or CD8+ T cells sorted from blood, sampled in a trial of the OX40 agonist ivuxolimab. The sequence was obtained from an adult with an advanced solid tumor such as melanoma, head and neck, liver or kidney cancer. The DNA of the CDR3 is TGTGCCAGCAGTTACTCACTCGGCGGGAGGGGCTACGAGCAGTACTTC. It encodes CASSYSLGGRGYEQYF.